This T cell receptor beta chain was found in a study of CD4 T cells in relation to SARS-CoV-2 and coronaviruses. Unexposed donor CD4+ T cells date from 2011-2018, before the COVID-19 pandemic. After 10 to 11 days of culture, CD4+ T cells were isolated. TCRdb's copy holds only in-frame clones and misses some; the assay was immunoSEQ multiplex PCR. The sample has some 19,000 clones; just under 80% are singletons. This CDR3 is 16 amino acids long. Germline V lookup: CDR1 SGHAT, CDR2 FQNNGV. The ends lost 1 base at V and 2 bases at J; junction bases unmatched: 5. A remark on this clone: The antigen is unknown.

The V gene is TRBV11-2, the J gene TRBJ2-5; TRBD2 matches at 9 bases. The sample comprised CD4+ T cells from PBMCs, cultured in vitro. The clonotype originates from a human donor in good health. CDR3 bases: TGTGCCAGCAGCTTAGGGGCTAGCGGGACACAAGAGACCCAGTACTTC. It translates to CASSLGASGTQETQYF.